The clone carrying this T cell receptor beta chain was recorded only once. Its antigen is unknown. The data derive from a study of shared clonotypes between healthy human individuals. Whole-study findings and limits: Among a few donors, about 4.6% of naive CD4 clonotypes were found in common.

Sequenced by immunoSEQ multiplex PCR; TCRdb stores in-frame clones only, minus some. This table has about 610,000 clones, roughly 97% appearing once. CDR3 length equals 14 residues. From germline, CDR1 is KGHSH and CDR2 LQKENI. V gave up 2 bases and J gave up 6 bases; unmatched junction bases: 4. This clonotype was sampled from a young woman in good health. Input material: naive CD4+ T cells sorted from blood. Subset defined: CD45RA+ positively selected. The chain uses TRBV18 and TRBJ1-5, with TRBD1 identical over 7 bases. CDR3 region: CASSPGHRGQPQHF. CDR3 nucleotide sequence: TGTGCCAGCTCACCAGGGCACAGGGGTCAGCCCCAGCATTTT.